The rows below give T cell receptor beta chains drawn from one sample of a study of cytomegalovirus exposure and HLA in healthy donors. Measured with immunoSEQ multiplex PCR; TCRdb has only the in-frame clones, and not every one. The table records 150,000 to 200,000 clones, about 75% of them present only once. Sequencing was done on a sample of PBMCs. These receptors were collected from a male donor in good health and CMV-seropositive. Each CDR3 is given with its conserved first and last residue. A D gene is named only where the DNA matches it firmly. Size is omitted from some rows. Given values are once, few, many or a class for expanded clones.

CDR3 DNA,CDR3 protein,V gene,J gene,D gene,clone size
TGTGCCAGCAGCCCCTACACCGGGGAGCTGTTTTTT,CASSPYTGELFF,TRBV11-2,TRBJ2-2,NA,NA
TGTGCCATCAGTGAAGAAGGGGCTTGTTACAATGAGCAGTTCTTC,CAISEEGACYNEQFF,TRBV10-3,TRBJ2-1,NA,NA
TGTGCCAGCAGTGACAGGGCGCGGGGAAACTATGGCTACACCTTC,CASSDRARGNYGYTF,TRBV2,TRBJ1-2,NA,NA
TGTGCCAGCAGCCAAAGCCCGGGACTAGTAACAGATACGCAGTATTTT,CASSQSPGLVTDTQYF,TRBV7-9,TRBJ2-3,TRBD2,NA
TGCGCCAGCAGCCCCCAGGTTCTGCAACTGGCTACGCAGTATTTT,CASSPQVLQLATQYF,TRBV4-1,TRBJ2-3,NA,NA
TGTGCTAGTGGTTTGACGGACAGTCAAGAGACCCAGTACTTC,CASGLTDSQETQYF,TRBV12-5,TRBJ2-5,NA,NA
TGTGCCAGCAGTTCCGCGGCCGATTCACCCCTCCACTTT,CASSSAADSPLHF,TRBV27,TRBJ1-6,NA,once
TGTGCCAGCTCATACCAGGGTGGTGGGACTGAAGCTTTCTTT,CASSYQGGGTEAFF,TRBV18,TRBJ1-1,NA,NA
TGCGCCAGCAGCTTGGAGGGACAGGGGGCAATAGATACGCAGTATTTT,CASSLEGQGAIDTQYF,TRBV5-1,TRBJ2-3,TRBD1,NA
TGTGCCAGCAGCCCCTCCGGACTAGCGGGGGACGAGCAGTACTTC,CASSPSGLAGDEQYF,TRBV9,TRBJ2-7,TRBD2,NA
TGCGCCAGCAGCCTTCAGGGGGATAAGAATGAAAAACTGTTTTTT,CASSLQGDKNEKLFF,TRBV5-1,TRBJ1-4,TRBD1,NA
TGCGCCAGCAGCCAAGATAGGGGGTACACTGAAGCTTTCTTT,CASSQDRGYTEAFF,TRBV5-4,TRBJ1-1,NA,NA
TGCGCCAGCAGCTTTAGCCAGGATACGCAGTATTTT,CASSFSQDTQYF,TRBV5-1,TRBJ2-3,NA,NA
TGTGCCAGCAGCTTAGTACGTAGGGCTAGCGGGGTCCACCAGTATTTT,CASSLVRRASGVHQYF,TRBV7-8,TRBJ2-3,TRBD2,NA
TGTGCCAGCAGTCTCACAGGGGAGAGCACTGAAGCTTTCTTT,CASSLTGESTEAFF,TRBV9,TRBJ1-1,TRBD1,NA
TGTGCCAGCAGCTTGGGGACAGGGTATCAAGAGACCCAGTACTTC,CASSLGTGYQETQYF,TRBV5-4,TRBJ2-5,TRBD1,NA
TGTGCCAGCACCAAGGGGCTAGCGGAGTACAATGAGCAGTTCTTC,CASTKGLAEYNEQFF,TRBV2,TRBJ2-1,TRBD2,few
TGTGCCAGCAGCCCTAGTCCGGGGGGCGATGAGCAGTTCTTC,CASSPSPGGDEQFF,TRBV7-9,TRBJ2-1,NA,NA
TGTGCCTGGGGAGGAGACAAGGGAGGCAGCGGGGAGCTGTTTTTT,CAWGGDKGGSGELFF,TRBV30,TRBJ2-2,NA,NA
TGTGCCAGCAGCTCAAATCGTAGGGACAGGGGTTATGGCTACACCTTC,CASSSNRRDRGYGYTF,TRBV7-2,TRBJ1-2,TRBD1,NA
TGTGCCAGCAGTGCTTTTAGAAGACAGGGAGATAATGAGCAGTTCTTC,CASSAFRRQGDNEQFF,TRBV6-1,TRBJ2-1,TRBD1,once
TGCGCCAGCAGCCCGGACTTCGGGCCTGGGAATGAGCAGTTCTTC,CASSPDFGPGNEQFF,TRBV5-1,TRBJ2-1,NA,NA